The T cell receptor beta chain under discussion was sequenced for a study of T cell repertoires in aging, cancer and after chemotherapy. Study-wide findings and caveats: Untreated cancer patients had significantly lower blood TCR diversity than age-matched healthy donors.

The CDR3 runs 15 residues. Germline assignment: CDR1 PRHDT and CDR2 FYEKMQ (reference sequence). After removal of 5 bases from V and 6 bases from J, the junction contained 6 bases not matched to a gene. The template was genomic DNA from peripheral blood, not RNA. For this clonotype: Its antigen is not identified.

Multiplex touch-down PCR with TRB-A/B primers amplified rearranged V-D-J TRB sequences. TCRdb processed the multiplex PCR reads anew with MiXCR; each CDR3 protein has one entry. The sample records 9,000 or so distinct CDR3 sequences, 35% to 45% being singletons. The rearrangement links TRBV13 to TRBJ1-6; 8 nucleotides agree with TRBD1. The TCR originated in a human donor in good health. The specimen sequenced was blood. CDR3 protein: CASSGRQGFNSPLHF. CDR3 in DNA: TGTGCCAGCAGCGGAAGACAGGGGTTTAATTCACCCCTCCACTTT.